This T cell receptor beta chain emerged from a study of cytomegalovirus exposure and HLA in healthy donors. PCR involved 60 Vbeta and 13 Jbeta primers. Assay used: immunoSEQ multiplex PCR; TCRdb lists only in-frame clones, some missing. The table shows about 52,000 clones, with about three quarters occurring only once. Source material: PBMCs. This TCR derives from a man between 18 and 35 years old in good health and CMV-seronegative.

CDR3 nucleotides: TGTGCCAGCAGCCCTTGGGGGGTGGGGGATGAGCAGTTCTTC. The encoded protein is CASSPWGVGDEQFF. V usage is TRBV7-8 and J usage is TRBJ2-1, with D possibly TRBD2 on 6 matching bases. The CDR3 is made up of 14 amino acids. Per the germline V gene, CDR1 is SGHVS and CDR2 is FQNEAQ. Trimming removed 5 bases at V and 8 bases at J, with 16 bases between.